Included here is one T cell receptor beta chain sequence, with context. The CDR3 covers 12 residues. The V segment lost 4 bases and the J segment 8 bases; nucleotides outside the gene matches: 4. This sample was included in a study of cytomegalovirus exposure and HLA in healthy donors. Vbeta (60) and Jbeta (13) primers were used in the PCR. Data came from immunoSEQ multiplex PCR; TCRdb stores just in-frame clones and leaves some out. This table holds 200,000 to 250,000 clones, about 80% found once. This receptor was taken from a man aged 18 to 35 in good health and CMV-seronegative. Material: PBMCs. This chain uses TRBV5-3 with TRBJ1-1; 8 positions agree with TRBD1. TRBV5-3 is annotated as an ORF whose role is uncertain. The CDR3 DNA reads as TGTGCCAGAAGCGTCAGGGGGCGGGAAGCTTTCTTT. Translation: CARSVRGREAFF.